These 22 T cell receptor beta chains came from one sample sequenced in a study of technical replicates of blood from a handful of donors. This table comes from immunoSEQ multiplex PCR, and its TCRdb copy is limited to in-frame clones, with some not included. The sample has 95,000 to 100,000 clones; nearly 97% are singletons. The sequenced sample consisted of T cells isolated from PBMCs. All receptors derive from a human donor in good health.

This chain uses TRBV9 with TRBJ1-6, with D hard to call. Germline V gene sequence: CDR1 SGDLS, CDR2 YYNGEE. CDR3 size: 12 residues. V lost 4 bases and J 8 bases, leaving 7 bases between the germline ends. CDR3 sequence reads: CASSNGDSPLHF. As DNA, the CDR3 is TGTGCCAGCAGCAACGGAGATTCACCCCTCCACTTT.

This chain connects TRBV19 to TRBJ2-1; D unclear. Germline CDR1 is LNHDA and CDR2 is SQIVND (reference sequence). V was clipped by 0 bases and J by 7 bases, with 7 bases between them. This CDR3 comprises 13 residues. CDR3 DNA sequence: TGTGCCAGTAGTATAGATCTGGCAAATGAGCAGTTCTTC. Translation: CASSIDLANEQFF.

The V call is TRBV7-8, the J call TRBJ1-5; D might be TRBD1 (5 bases). The CDR3 extends over 15 amino acids. Trimming removed 1 base at V and 7 bases at J, with 14 bases between. CDR1 and CDR2 from the germline V gene are SGHVS and FQNEAQ. CDR3 sequence: CASSLGAREGQPQHF. The DNA for the CDR3 is TGTGCCAGCAGCTTAGGTGCCAGGGAGGGACAGCCCCAGCATTTT. The full variable domain, rest sourced from reference TRBV7-8 and TRBJ1-5, is GAGVSQSPRYKVAKRGQDVALRCDPISGHVSLFWYQQALGQGPEFLTYFQNEAQLDKSGLPSDRFFAERPEGSVSTLKIQRTQQEDSAVYLCASSLGAREGQPQHFGDGTRLSIL.

The rearrangement uses TRBV30 and TRBJ1-3; unclear D gene. The CDR3 is 14 amino acids. Germline V CDR1 and CDR2: GTSNPN, SVGIG (reference sequence). The V end was cut by 2 bases, the J end by 0 bases, with 8 bases between. The CDR3 loop reads CAWSRVRSGNTIYF. The CDR3 DNA reads TGTGCCTGGAGTCGGGTGCGCTCTGGAAACACCATATATTTT.

The chain joins TRBV28 to TRBJ2-5, with 11 bases that match TRBD2. Trimming took 6 bases from V and 2 from J; bases not matched to a gene: 8. CDR1 and CDR2 from the germline V gene are MDHEN and SYDVKM. This CDR3 has 16 residues. CDR3 sequence reads: CASSFGLAGGQETQYF. In nucleotides, the CDR3 is TGTGCCAGCAGCTTTGGGCTAGCGGGAGGTCAAGAGACCCAGTACTTC.

The V call is TRBV7-2, the J call TRBJ2-5; the match to TRBD2 covers 10 bases. J was trimmed by 1 base and V by 4 bases; bases with no gene match: 6. Germline V CDR1 and CDR2: SGHTA, FQGNSA. The CDR3 spans 16 residues. In nucleotides, the CDR3 is TGTGCCAGCAGCTCGGGACTAGCGAATTTCCAAGAGACCCAGTACTTC. It translates to CASSSGLANFQETQYF. The whole variable domain, remainder taken from reference TRBV7-2 and TRBJ2-5, is GAGVSQSPSNKVTEKGKDVELRCDPISGHTALYWYRQSLGQGLEFLIYFQGNSAPDKSGLPSDRFSAERTGGSVSTLTIQRTQQEDSAVYLCASSSGLANFQETQYFGPGTRLLVL.

J is TRBJ2-6 and V is TRBV2; D gene uncertain. V lost 6 bases and J lost 1, with 4 bases in between. Looked up from germline, CDR1 is SNHLY and CDR2 is FYNNEI. The CDR3 length is 13 residues. CDR3 nucleotides: TGTGCCAGCAGCCCGTCTGGGGCCAACGTCCTGACTTTC. Its translation is CASSPSGANVLTF. Drawing the rest from reference TRBV2 and TRBJ2-6, the complete variable domain is EPEVTQTPSHQVTQMGQEVILRCVPISNHLYFYWYRQILGQKVEFLVSFYNNEISEKSEIFDDQFSVERPDGSNFTLKIRSTKLEDSAMYFCASSPSGANVLTFGAGSRLTVL.

The chain joins TRBV2 to TRBJ2-7; possible D gene TRBD2, 5 bases. Germline CDR1 SNHLY, CDR2 FYNNEI. Trimming removed 1 base from V and 6 bases from J, with 10 bases in between. This CDR3 is built from 13 residues. The CDR3 region has the DNA TGTGCCAGCAGTGAAGAAGCCGGGATCGAGCAGTACTTC. Its protein is CASSEEAGIEQYF. Looking up the rest from reference TRBV2 and TRBJ2-7 gives the full variable domain: EPEVTQTPSHQVTQMGQEVILRCVPISNHLYFYWYRQILGQKVEFLVSFYNNEISEKSEIFDDQFSVERPDGSNFTLKIRSTKLEDSAMYFCASSEEAGIEQYFGPGTRLTVT.

The chain uses TRBV19 and TRBJ2-7; 9 positions agree with TRBD1. The V gene's germline CDR1 is LNHDA and CDR2 SQIVND (reference sequence). The CDR3 has 20 residues. The junction had 23 bases not matched to a gene; V was cut back by 6 bases and J by 2 bases. The CDR3 protein is CASRLQLRTGAQILTYEQYF. For the CDR3, the DNA is TGTGCCAGTAGATTACAGTTAAGGACAGGGGCGCAAATTCTAACCTACGAGCAGTACTTC.

The chain employs TRBV7-9 and TRBJ2-7; TRBD2 might be the D (6 bases). This CDR3 is built from 13 residues. Trimming pared 1 base from V and 5 bases from J, leaving 9 bases between. Germline values: CDR1 SEHNR, CDR2 FQNEAQ (reference sequence). The CDR3 region is CASSLGEVHEQYF. CDR3 DNA: TGTGCCAGCAGCTTAGGGGAGGTTCACGAGCAGTACTTC. The whole variable domain, filled in from reference TRBV7-9 and TRBJ2-7, reads DTGVSQNPRHKITKRGQNVTFRCDPISEHNRLYWYRQTLGQGPEFLTYFQNEAQLEKSRLLSDRFSAERPKGSFSTLEIQRTEQGDSAMYLCASSLGEVHEQYFGPGTRLTVT.

J is TRBJ2-7 and V is TRBV7-8; D perhaps matches TRBD1 (5 bases). Germline V gene sequence: CDR1 SGHVS, CDR2 FQNEAQ. Trimming cost V 1 base and J 3 bases, with 10 bases left between them. The CDR3 has 14 residues. The DNA of the CDR3 is TGTGCCAGCAGCTTAGGTTCAGGGTGCTACGAGCAGTACTTC. It specifies CASSLGSGCYEQYF.

This clone was detected only once. This rearrangement joins TRBV10-1 to TRBJ2-1; TRBD1 might be the D (6 bases). From germline, CDR1 is WNHNN and CDR2 SYGVQD (reference sequence). This CDR3 is 16 amino acids long. Trimming took off 2 bases at V and 4 bases at J, with 15 bases between the two ends. CDR3 sequence (DNA): TGCGCCAGCAGTGAGGTCAGGGGTCTCACATACAATGAGCAGTTCTTC. Translation gives CASSEVRGLTYNEQFF.

This chain connects TRBV29-1 to TRBJ1-1; D gene ambiguous. Germline CDR1 SQVTM, CDR2 ANQGSEA. The CDR3 is made up of 13 amino acids. The CDR3 sequence: CSTWRAGGAEAFF. Written as DNA, the CDR3 is TGCTCAACTTGGAGGGCAGGCGGGGCTGAAGCTTTCTTT.

The rearrangement joins TRBV21-1 to TRBJ1-2. TRBV21-1 is deemed a pseudogene. There are 14 residues in the CDR3. CDR3 in DNA: TGTGCCAGCAGCAAATATTGGGGTCAGCGGGGCTACACCTTC. Translation gives CASSKYWGQRGYTF.

The CDR3 DNA is TGTGCCTGGAGTGTAGGCCGACATTCGGGCTACACCTTC. It yields the protein CAWSVGRHSGYTF. The chain couples TRBV30 to TRBJ1-2, with D hard to call. Per the germline V gene, CDR1 is GTSNPN and CDR2 is SVGIG (reference sequence). This CDR3 spans 13 amino acids. Trimming left V 0 bases short and J 8 bases short, with 13 bases between.

The rearrangement uses TRBV28 and TRBJ1-5; 7 bases align to TRBD1. With V trimmed by 3 bases and J by 5 bases, 10 bases remained unmatched. The CDR3 has 16 amino acids. Germline lookup yields CDR1 MDHEN and CDR2 SYDVKM. DNA for the CDR3: TGTGCCAGCAGTTTGAGGAACAGGGGCGTCCATCAGCCCCAGCATTTT. This codes for CASSLRNRGVHQPQHF.

CDR3 amino acids: CASRLQGPPYEQYF. The CDR3 bases are TGTGCCAGCAGATTACAGGGGCCCCCCTACGAGCAGTACTTC. This chain uses TRBV6-5 with TRBJ2-7; 7 bases fit TRBD1. CDR3 length: 14 residues. Germline trimming cut 6 bases from V and 2 bases from J; bases unmatched to any gene: 7. Germline V lookup: CDR1 MNHEY, CDR2 SVGAGI.

The V and J genes are TRBV7-9 and TRBJ2-3, with a weak D call TRBD1 (5 bases). V was clipped by 3 bases and J by 5 bases, with 9 bases between them. Germline CDR1 is SEHNR and CDR2 is FQNEAQ (reference sequence). This CDR3 contains 13 residues. DNA of the CDR3: TGTGCCAGCAGCTTGGGGCGAAGAGATACGCAGTATTTT. Translation gives CASSLGRRDTQYF.

The chain's CDR3 is CASSQAERQTDTQYF. CDR3 nucleotide sequence: TGCGCCAGCAGCCAAGCGGAGCGGCAAACAGATACGCAGTATTTT. The rearrangement joins TRBV4-1 to TRBJ2-3, with D perhaps TRBD2 (5 bases). Germline CDR1 MGHRA, CDR2 YSYEKL. This CDR3 is built from 15 residues. Trimming removed 1 base from V and 3 bases from J, with 11 bases in between.

The chain couples TRBV27 to TRBJ1-5; D is unclear. Between the trimmed V and J ends, which lost 2 bases and 1 base, there was a span of 9 bases. The CDR3 contains 15 residues. CDR1 is MNHEY, CDR2 SMNVEV, per germline (reference sequence). CDR3 nucleotides: TGTGCCAGCAGTTTACAGGCCCTCAGCAATCAGCCCCAGCATTTT. Translated: CASSLQALSNQPQHF.

V gene TRBV5-1 combines with J gene TRBJ1-4; D might be TRBD1 (5 bases). Germline CDR1 and CDR2: SGHRS and YFSETQ. There are 17 residues in the CDR3. Trimming removed 3 bases at V and 2 bases at J, with 17 bases between. As DNA, the CDR3 is TGCGCCAGCAGCTCCGTCCCCTTGGGGGGGACTAATGAAAAACTGTTTTTT. The encoded protein is CASSSVPLGGTNEKLFF. The full variable domain, in which reference TRBV5-1 and TRBJ1-4 provide the parts outside the CDR3, is KAGVTQTPRYLIKTRGQQVTLSCSPISGHRSVSWYQQTPGQGLQFLFEYFSETQRNKGNFPGRFSGRQFSNSRSEMNVSTLELGDSALYLCASSSVPLGGTNEKLFFGSGTQLSVL.

A single count supports this clone. The rearrangement uses TRBV5-5 and TRBJ2-7; D perhaps matches TRBD1 (5 bases). The length of the CDR3 is 15 residues. Germline values: CDR1 SGHKS, CDR2 YYEKEE (reference sequence). V was clipped by 2 bases and J by 4 bases, with 16 bases between them. Here the CDR3 reads CASSLEPGNLYEQYF. The CDR3 coding sequence is TGTGCCAGCAGCTTAGAGCCAGGGAACCTTTACGAGCAGTACTTC.